This T cell receptor beta chain stems from a study of cytomegalovirus exposure and HLA in healthy donors. Study results and limitations: In an earlier analysis, productive rearrangement rates for most beta V segments clustered near 87% or 30%. Despite most TCR sequences being rare, some public TCRs occurred in many donors.

As concerns this clone: The antigen remains undetermined.

The PCR was carried out with 60 Vbeta primers and 13 Jbeta primers. TCRdb's copy holds only in-frame clones and misses some; the assay was immunoSEQ multiplex PCR. The data hold 120,000 or so clones, with 70% to 85% observed a single time. The sequence was collected from a man aged 35 to 55 in good health and CMV-seropositive. The sample consisted of PBMCs.

The CDR3 bases are TGTGCCAGCAGGGGACAGTACAATCAGCCCCAGCATTTT. Encoded protein: CASRGQYNQPQHF. The V call is TRBV28, the J call TRBJ1-5, with 7 bases aligning to TRBD1. V lost 6 bases and J lost 3; bases outside the gene matches: 2. Germline values: CDR1 MDHEN, CDR2 SYDVKM. This CDR3 has 13 residues.